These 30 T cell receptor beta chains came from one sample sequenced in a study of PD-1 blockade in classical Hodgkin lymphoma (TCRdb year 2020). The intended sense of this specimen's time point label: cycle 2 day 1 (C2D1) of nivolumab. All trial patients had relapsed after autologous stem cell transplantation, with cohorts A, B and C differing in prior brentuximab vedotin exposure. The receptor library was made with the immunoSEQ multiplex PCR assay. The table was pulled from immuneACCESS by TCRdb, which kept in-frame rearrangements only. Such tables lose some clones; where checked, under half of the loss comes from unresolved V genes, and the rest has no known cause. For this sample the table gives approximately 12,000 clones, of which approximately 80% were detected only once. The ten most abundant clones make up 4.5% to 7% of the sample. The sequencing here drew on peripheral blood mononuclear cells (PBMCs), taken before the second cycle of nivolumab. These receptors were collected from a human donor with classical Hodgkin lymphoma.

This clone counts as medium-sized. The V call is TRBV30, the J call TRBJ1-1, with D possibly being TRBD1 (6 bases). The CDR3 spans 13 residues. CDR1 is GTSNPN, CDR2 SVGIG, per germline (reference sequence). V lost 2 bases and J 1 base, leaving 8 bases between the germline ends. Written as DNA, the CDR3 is TGTGCCTGGAGTTGGGACACGAACACTGAAGCTTTCTTT. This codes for CAWSWDTNTEAFF.

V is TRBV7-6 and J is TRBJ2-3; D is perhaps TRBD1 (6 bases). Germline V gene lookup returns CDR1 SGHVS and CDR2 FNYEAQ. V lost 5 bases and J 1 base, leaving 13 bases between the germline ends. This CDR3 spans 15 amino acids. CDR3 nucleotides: TGTGCCAGCAGCCCCCGACAGGACCGCACAGATACGCAGTATTTT. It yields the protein CASSPRQDRTDTQYF.

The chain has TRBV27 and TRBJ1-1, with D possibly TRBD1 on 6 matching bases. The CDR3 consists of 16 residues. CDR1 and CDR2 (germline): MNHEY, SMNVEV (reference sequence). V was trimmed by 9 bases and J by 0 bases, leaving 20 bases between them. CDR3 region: CASNQGSTVLNTEAFF. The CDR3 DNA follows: TGTGCCAGTAATCAGGGGTCGACGGTCTTGAACACTGAAGCTTTCTTT.

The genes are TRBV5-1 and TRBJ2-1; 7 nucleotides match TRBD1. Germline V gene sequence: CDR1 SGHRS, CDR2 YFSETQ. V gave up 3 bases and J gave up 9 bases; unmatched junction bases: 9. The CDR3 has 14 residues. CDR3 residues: CASSSRTGESEQFF. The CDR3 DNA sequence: TGCGCCAGCAGCTCGCGGACAGGCGAATCTGAGCAGTTCTTC.

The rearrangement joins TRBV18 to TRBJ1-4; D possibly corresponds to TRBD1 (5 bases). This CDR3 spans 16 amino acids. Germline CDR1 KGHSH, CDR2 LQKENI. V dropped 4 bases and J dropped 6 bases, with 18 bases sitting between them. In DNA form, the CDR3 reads TGTGCCAGCTCACAAAGAAGAGGGGAATTGCATGAAAAACTGTTTTTT. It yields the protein CASSQRRGELHEKLFF.

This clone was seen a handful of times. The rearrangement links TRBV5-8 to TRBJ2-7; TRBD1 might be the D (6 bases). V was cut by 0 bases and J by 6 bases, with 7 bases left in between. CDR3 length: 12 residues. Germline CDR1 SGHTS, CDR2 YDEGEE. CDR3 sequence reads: CASSLGGGEQYF. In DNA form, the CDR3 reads TGTGCCAGCAGCTTGGGAGGGGGCGAGCAGTACTTC.

The CDR3 nucleotides read TGTGCCAGCTCACGGGACCTAGCTGCGAACACCGGGGAGCTGTTTTTT. Amino acid sequence: CASSRDLAANTGELFF. This chain links TRBV18 with TRBJ2-2; D may match TRBD1 or TRBD2 (5 bases each). V was pared by 4 bases and J by 0 bases, with 12 bases between. CDR1 and CDR2 (germline): KGHSH, LQKENI. CDR3 size: 16 residues.

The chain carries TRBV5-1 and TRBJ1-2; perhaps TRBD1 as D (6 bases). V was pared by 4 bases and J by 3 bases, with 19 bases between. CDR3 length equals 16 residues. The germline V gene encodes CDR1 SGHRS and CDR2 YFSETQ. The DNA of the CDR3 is TGCGCCAGCAGCCCCGGTCCGGGGGGCGCAGACTATGGCTACACCTTC. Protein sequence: CASSPGPGGADYGYTF.

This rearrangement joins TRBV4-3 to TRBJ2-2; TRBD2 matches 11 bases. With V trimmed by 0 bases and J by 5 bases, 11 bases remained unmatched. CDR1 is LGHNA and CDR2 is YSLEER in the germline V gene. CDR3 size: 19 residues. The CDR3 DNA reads TGCGCCAGCAGCCAAGATCTGGTAGCGGGGGGGCTCTTAACCGGGGAGCTGTTTTTT. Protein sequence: CASSQDLVAGGLLTGELFF.

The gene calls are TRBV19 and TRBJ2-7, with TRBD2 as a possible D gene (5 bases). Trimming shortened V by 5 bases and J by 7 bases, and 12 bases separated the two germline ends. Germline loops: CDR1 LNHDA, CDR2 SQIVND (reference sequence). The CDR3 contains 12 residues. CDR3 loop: CASSYGGGEQYF. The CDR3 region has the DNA TGTGCCAGTAGTTACGGTGGCGGGGAGCAGTACTTC.

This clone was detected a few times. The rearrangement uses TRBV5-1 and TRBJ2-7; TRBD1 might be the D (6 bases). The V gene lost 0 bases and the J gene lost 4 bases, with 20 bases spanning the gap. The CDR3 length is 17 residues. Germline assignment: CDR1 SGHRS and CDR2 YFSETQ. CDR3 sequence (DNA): TGCGCCAGCAGCTTGGCCAATCCCCATACAGGGCCTTACGAGCAGTACTTC. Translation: CASSLANPHTGPYEQYF.

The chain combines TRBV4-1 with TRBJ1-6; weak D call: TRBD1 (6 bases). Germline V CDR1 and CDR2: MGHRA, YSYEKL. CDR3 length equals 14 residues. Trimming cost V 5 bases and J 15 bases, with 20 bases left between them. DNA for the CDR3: TGCGCCAGCAGCTACAATAAAGGGGACATTAACCTCCACTTT. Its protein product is CASSYNKGDINLHF.

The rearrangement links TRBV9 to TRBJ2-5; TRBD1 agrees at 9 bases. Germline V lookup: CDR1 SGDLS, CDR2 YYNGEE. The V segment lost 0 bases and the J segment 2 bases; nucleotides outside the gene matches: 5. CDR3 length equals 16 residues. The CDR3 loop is CASSVVGTGQQETQYF. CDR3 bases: TGTGCCAGCAGCGTAGTAGGGACAGGGCAGCAAGAGACCCAGTACTTC.

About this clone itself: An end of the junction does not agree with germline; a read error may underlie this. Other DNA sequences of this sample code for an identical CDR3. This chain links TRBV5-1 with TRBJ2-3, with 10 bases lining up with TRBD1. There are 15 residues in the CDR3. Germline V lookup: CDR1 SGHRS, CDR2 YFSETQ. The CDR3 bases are TGTGCCAGCAGCCAAAGACAGGGGGCGGCAGATACGCAGTATTTT. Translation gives CASSQRQGAADTQYF.

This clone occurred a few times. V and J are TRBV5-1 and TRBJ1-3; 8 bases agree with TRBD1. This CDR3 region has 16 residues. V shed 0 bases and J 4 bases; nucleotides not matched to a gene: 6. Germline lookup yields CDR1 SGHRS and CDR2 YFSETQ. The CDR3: CASSLGTGSIGNTIYF. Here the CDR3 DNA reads TGCGCCAGCAGCTTGGGGACAGGGTCTATCGGAAACACCATATATTTT.

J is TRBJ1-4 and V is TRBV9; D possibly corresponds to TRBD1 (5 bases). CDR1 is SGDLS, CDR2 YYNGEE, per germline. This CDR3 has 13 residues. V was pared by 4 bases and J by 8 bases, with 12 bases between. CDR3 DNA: TGTGCCAGCAGCCGGGACTGGGCGGAAAAACTGTTTTTT. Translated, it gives CASSRDWAEKLFF.

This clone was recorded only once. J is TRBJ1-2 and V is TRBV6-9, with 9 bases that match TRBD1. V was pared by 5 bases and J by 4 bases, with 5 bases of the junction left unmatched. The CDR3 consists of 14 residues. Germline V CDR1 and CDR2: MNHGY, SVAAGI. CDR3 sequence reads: CASSNRGRVYGYTF. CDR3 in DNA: TGTGCCAGCAGTAACAGGGGGCGGGTCTATGGCTACACCTTC.

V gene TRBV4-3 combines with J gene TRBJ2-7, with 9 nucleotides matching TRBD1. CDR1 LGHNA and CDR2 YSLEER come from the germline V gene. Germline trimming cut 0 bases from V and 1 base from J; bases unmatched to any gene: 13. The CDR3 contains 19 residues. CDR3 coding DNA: TGCGCCAGCAGCCAAGATTGGGGGGGACAGGGTCGGATGTCCTACGAGCAGTACTTC. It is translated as CASSQDWGGQGRMSYEQYF.

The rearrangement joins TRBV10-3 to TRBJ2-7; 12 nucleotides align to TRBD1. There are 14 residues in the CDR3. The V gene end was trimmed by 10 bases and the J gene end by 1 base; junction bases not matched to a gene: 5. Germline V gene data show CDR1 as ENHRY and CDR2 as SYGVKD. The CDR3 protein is CATWDRGRSYEQYF. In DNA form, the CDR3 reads TGTGCCACCTGGGACAGGGGGCGTTCCTACGAGCAGTACTTC.

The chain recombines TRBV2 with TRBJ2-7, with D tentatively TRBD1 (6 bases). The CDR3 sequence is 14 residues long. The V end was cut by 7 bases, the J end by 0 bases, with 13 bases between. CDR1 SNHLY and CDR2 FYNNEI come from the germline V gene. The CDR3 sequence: CASIPDSYSYEQYF. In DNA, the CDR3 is TGTGCCAGCATACCGGACAGTTACTCCTACGAGCAGTACTTC.

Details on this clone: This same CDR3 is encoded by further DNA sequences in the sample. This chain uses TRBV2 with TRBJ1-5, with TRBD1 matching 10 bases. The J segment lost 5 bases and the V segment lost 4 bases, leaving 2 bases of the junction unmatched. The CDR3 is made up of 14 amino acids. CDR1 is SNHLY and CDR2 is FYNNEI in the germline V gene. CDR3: CASSGTGGDQPQHF. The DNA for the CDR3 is TGTGCCAGCAGTGGGACAGGGGGGGATCAGCCCCAGCATTTT.

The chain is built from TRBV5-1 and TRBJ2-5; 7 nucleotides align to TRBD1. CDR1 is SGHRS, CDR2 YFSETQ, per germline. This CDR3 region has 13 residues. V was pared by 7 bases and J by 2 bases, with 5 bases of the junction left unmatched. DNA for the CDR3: TGCGCCAGCTCGGGACAGACGCAAGAGACCCAGTACTTC. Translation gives CASSGQTQETQYF.

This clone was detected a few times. Here the CDR3 reads CASSLEGIDGYTF. The CDR3 nucleotides read TGTGCCAGCAGCTTAGAAGGGATCGATGGCTACACCTTC. V usage is TRBV13 and J usage is TRBJ1-2; no definite D call. The germline V gene encodes CDR1 PRHDT and CDR2 FYEKMQ (reference sequence). V was clipped by 1 base and J by 6 bases, with 9 bases between them. This CDR3 has 13 residues.

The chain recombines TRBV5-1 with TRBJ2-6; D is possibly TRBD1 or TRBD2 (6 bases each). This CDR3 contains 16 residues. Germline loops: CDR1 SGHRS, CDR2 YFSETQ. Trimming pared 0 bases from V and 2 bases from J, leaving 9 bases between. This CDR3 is CASSLVGGAGANVLTF. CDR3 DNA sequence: TGCGCCAGCAGCTTGGTGGGGGGCGCTGGGGCCAACGTCCTGACTTTC.

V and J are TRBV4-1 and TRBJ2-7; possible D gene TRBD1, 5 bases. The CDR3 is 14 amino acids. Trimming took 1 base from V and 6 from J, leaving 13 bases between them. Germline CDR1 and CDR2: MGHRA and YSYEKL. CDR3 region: CASSQVAGLGEQYF. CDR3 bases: TGCGCCAGCAGCCAAGTAGCAGGGTTGGGCGAGCAGTACTTC.

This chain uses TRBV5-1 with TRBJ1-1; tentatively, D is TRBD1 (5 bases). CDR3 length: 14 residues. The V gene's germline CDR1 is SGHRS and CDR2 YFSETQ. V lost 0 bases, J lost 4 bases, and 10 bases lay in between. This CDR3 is CASSLGQGGTEAFF. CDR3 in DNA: TGCGCCAGCAGCTTGGGTCAGGGCGGCACTGAAGCTTTCTTT.

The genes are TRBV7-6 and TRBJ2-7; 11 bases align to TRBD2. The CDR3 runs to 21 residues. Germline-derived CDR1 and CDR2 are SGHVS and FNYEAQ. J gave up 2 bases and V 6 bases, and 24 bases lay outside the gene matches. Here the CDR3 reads CASSLTQGRPDGLAGTYEQYF. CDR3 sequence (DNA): TGTGCCAGCAGTCTAACACAGGGACGGCCAGATGGACTAGCGGGTACCTACGAGCAGTACTTC.

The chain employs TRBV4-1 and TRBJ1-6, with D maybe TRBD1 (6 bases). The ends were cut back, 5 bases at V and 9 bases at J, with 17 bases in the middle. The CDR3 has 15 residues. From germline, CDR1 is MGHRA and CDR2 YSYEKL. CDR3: CASSEMGGAGSPLHF. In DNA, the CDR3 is TGCGCCAGCAGCGAAATGGGGGGCGCGGGTTCACCCCTCCACTTT.

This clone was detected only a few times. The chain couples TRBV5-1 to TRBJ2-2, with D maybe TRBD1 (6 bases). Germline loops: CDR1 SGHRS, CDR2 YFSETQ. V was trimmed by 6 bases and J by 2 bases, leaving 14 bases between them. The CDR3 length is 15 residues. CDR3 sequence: CASTPGVVNTGELFF. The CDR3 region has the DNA TGCGCCAGCACCCCAGGGGTGGTAAACACCGGGGAGCTGTTTTTT.

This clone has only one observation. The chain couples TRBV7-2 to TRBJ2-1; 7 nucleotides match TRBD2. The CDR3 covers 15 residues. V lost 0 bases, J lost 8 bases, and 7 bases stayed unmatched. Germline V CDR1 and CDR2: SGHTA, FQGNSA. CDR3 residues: CASSLARLAGYEQFF. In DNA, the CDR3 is TGTGCCAGCAGCTTAGCGCGATTAGCGGGTTATGAGCAGTTCTTC. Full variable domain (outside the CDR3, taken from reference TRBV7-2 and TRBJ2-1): GAGVSQSPSNKVTEKGKDVELRCDPISGHTALYWYRQSLGQGLEFLIYFQGNSAPDKSGLPSDRFSAERTGGSVSTLTIQRTQQEDSAVYLCASSLARLAGYEQFFGPGTRLTVL.